The rows below give T cell receptor beta chains drawn from one sample of a study of identical twins. TCRdb re-called the 5' RACE reads through MiXCR, storing one row per CDR3 protein. The table has around 220,000 distinct CDR3 sequences, about 11% seen once. The sequenced material came from memory T cells sorted from blood. The receptors originated from a man in his forties or fifties in good health. CDR3s include the opening cysteine and the closing phenylalanine or tryptophan. A D gene is named only where the DNA matches it firmly. The size entry is marked missing in some rows and otherwise reads once, few, many or a size class.

TRBV7-9,TRBJ2-3,-,-,CASSRLADTQYF,TGTGCCAGCAGTCGACTAGCAGATACGCAGTATTTT
TRBV29-1,TRBJ2-7,many,TRBD1,CSVGTGIYEQYF,TGCAGCGTGGGGACAGGGATCTACGAGCAGTACTTC
TRBV6-5,TRBJ2-1,-,TRBD1,CASSNDRGNEQFF,TGTGCCAGCAGTAACGACAGGGGAAATGAGCAGTTCTTC
TRBV10-3,TRBJ1-1,few,TRBD1,CAKDRENTEAFF,TGTGCCAAGGACAGGGAGAACACTGAAGCTTTCTTT
TRBV14,TRBJ2-5,-,TRBD1,CASSQDSLRDRRQTQYF,TGTGCCAGCAGCCAAGATAGTCTCCGGGACAGGAGGCAGACCCAGTACTTC
TRBV4-3,TRBJ1-1,-,TRBD1,CASSQAGGRTEAFF,TGCGCCAGCAGCCAAGCAGGGGGCAGGACTGAAGCTTTCTTT
TRBV18,TRBJ1-6,-,TRBD1,CASSPRSAGGRNSPLHF,TGTGCCAGCTCACCAAGGAGCGCAGGGGGGAGGAATTCACCCCTCCACTTT
TRBV6-5,TRBJ1-1,many,-,CASSYRRTSEAFF,TGTGCCAGCAGTTACCGTCGGACGTCCGAAGCTTTCTTT
TRBV7-9,TRBJ2-2,few,-,CASSLARLSGELFF,TGTGCCAGCAGCTTAGCGCGACTATCCGGGGAGCTGTTTTTT
TRBV6-1,TRBJ2-5,-,-,CASRPHRIQETQYF,TGTGCCAGCAGGCCCCACCGGATTCAAGAGACCCAGTACTTC
TRBV28,TRBJ2-1,many,TRBD2,CASSMTSGRAYERGFF,TGTGCCAGCAGCATGACTAGCGGGAGGGCCTATGAGAGGGGGTTCTTC
TRBV6-2/TRBV6-3,TRBJ2-1,medium-sized,-,CASSRTNEQFF,TGTGCCAGCAGCCGCACCAATGAGCAGTTCTTC
TRBV10-3,TRBJ2-7,many,-,CAIGLSSYEQYF,TGTGCCATTGGACTGAGCTCCTACGAGCAGTACTTC
TRBV20-1,TRBJ2-3,many,TRBD2,CSAGRAGVADTQYF,TGCAGTGCTGGCAGAGCGGGAGTGGCAGATACGCAGTATTTT
TRBV3-1,TRBJ2-7,many,-,CASSFRLASGSSYEQYF,TGTGCCAGCAGCTTTAGACTCGCCTCTGGTTCCTCCTACGAGCAGTACTTC
TRBV9,TRBJ2-3,few,-,CASSVGLRGGGSTDTQYF,TGTGCCAGCAGCGTAGGACTTCGAGGTGGGGGGAGCACAGATACGCAGTATTTT
TRBV7-8,TRBJ2-7,-,TRBD2,CASSLTSGLYEQYF,TGTGCCAGCAGCTTGACTAGCGGATTATACGAGCAGTACTTC
TRBV3-1,TRBJ2-2,-,TRBD2,CASRPGLASAGELFF,TGTGCCAGCAGACCAGGACTAGCGAGCGCCGGGGAGCTGTTTTTT
TRBV7-2,TRBJ1-2,-,TRBD1,CASSLGGQGTSYGYTF,TGTGCCAGCAGCTTAGGCGGACAGGGGACCTCCTATGGCTACACCTTC
TRBV15,TRBJ2-1,many,TRBD2,CATSRDPTGGNEQFF,TGTGCCACCAGCAGAGATCCCACGGGGGGTAATGAGCAGTTCTTC
TRBV7-9,TRBJ2-5,-,TRBD2,CASSLHGGRDETQYF,TGTGCCAGCAGCCTCCATGGCGGGAGGGATGAGACCCAGTACTTC
TRBV12-3/TRBV12-4,TRBJ2-1,many,TRBD2,CASSSGTSGSWNEQFF,TGTGCCAGCAGTTCCGGGACTAGCGGGAGTTGGAATGAGCAGTTCTTC
TRBV12-3/TRBV12-4,TRBJ1-6,-,-,CASSLDSQNSPLHF,TGTGCCAGCAGTCTGGACAGCCAGAATTCACCCCTCCACTTT
TRBV4-2,TRBJ2-2,many,TRBD2,CASSQGASGTTGELFF,TGTGCCAGCAGCCAAGGGGCTAGCGGGACCACCGGGGAGCTGTTTTTT
TRBV10-3,TRBJ1-5,many,-,CAISDSGNQPQHF,TGTGCCATCAGTGATTCCGGGAATCAGCCCCAGCATTTT
TRBV4-2,TRBJ2-3,-,TRBD1,CASSQEAHRGFEDTQYF,TGTGCCAGCAGCCAAGAAGCCCACAGGGGATTTGAAGATACGCAGTATTTT
TRBV19,TRBJ2-2,-,-,CASSIPGRTGELFF,TGTGCCAGTAGTATCCCAGGGAGGACCGGGGAGCTGTTTTTT
TRBV10-3,TRBJ1-5,-,-,CAISESPATGGDQPQHF,TGTGCCATCAGTGAGTCCCCGGCAACGGGAGGGGATCAGCCCCAGCATTTT
TRBV6-1,TRBJ2-5,few,-,CASRSPAAGTQYF,TGTGCCAGCAGATCACCCGCGGCCGGGACCCAGTACTTC
TRBV7-6,TRBJ2-7,-,TRBD2,CASSLVAGEYYEQYF,TGTGCCAGCAGCTTAGTCGCGGGAGAGTACTACGAGCAGTACTTC
TRBV6-2/TRBV6-3,TRBJ1-2,-,-,CASRTLERGYTF,TGTGCCAGCCGGACCCTAGAGCGTGGCTACACCTTC
TRBV4-3,TRBJ2-1,-,TRBD2,CASSPRTSGGGTYNEQFF,TGCGCCAGCAGCCCTCGGACTAGCGGGGGGGGCACCTACAATGAGCAGTTCTTC
TRBV24-1,TRBJ1-2,many,-,CATSPGPGGYTF,TGTGCCACCAGCCCGGGGCCCGGAGGCTACACCTTC
TRBV9,TRBJ2-2,many,-,CASTGVRTGELFF,TGTGCCAGCACTGGGGTTCGGACCGGGGAGCTGTTTTTT
TRBV28,TRBJ2-3,-,-,CASSSYRRGTDTQYF,TGTGCCAGCAGTTCCTACAGGAGAGGCACAGATACGCAGTATTTT
TRBV5-1,TRBJ2-1,many,-,CASRALADSYNEQFF,TGCGCCAGCAGGGCCCTGGCCGACTCCTACAATGAGCAGTTCTTC
TRBV6-5,TRBJ2-7,-,-,CASSWVQGPTYEQYF,TGTGCCAGCAGTTGGGTCCAGGGGCCAACCTACGAGCAGTACTTC
TRBV6-1,TRBJ1-5,-,-,CASSEVGGRGQPQHF,TGTGCCAGCAGTGAAGTGGGGGGGCGCGGGCAGCCCCAGCATTTT
TRBV27,TRBJ2-7,-,-,CASSLSRVDEQYF,TGTGCCAGCAGTTTATCGAGAGTCGATGAGCAGTACTTC
TRBV29-1,TRBJ2-1,many,TRBD2,CSVEGGREELSYNEQFF,TGCAGCGTTGAAGGGGGGCGGGAGGAATTGTCCTACAATGAGCAGTTCTTC
TRBV19,TRBJ2-5,-,TRBD2,CASSIRGTSVETQYF,TGTGCCAGTAGTATAAGAGGGACTAGTGTGGAGACCCAGTACTTC
TRBV2,TRBJ2-2,many,-,CASSDDRNTGELFF,TGTGCCAGCAGTGATGACAGAAACACCGGGGAGCTGTTTTTT
TRBV4-3,TRBJ1-6,few,-,CASSQTSGVNSPLHF,TGCGCCAGCAGCCAAACCTCAGGGGTCAATTCACCCCTCCACTTT
TRBV4-1,TRBJ1-2,-,-,CASSQVGVDGYTF,TGCGCCAGCAGCCAAGTGGGTGTGGACGGCTACACCTTC
TRBV4-2,TRBJ1-1,many,TRBD1,CASSQAGGSTEAFF,TGTGCCAGCAGCCAAGCAGGGGGAAGCACTGAAGCTTTCTTT
TRBV5-1,TRBJ1-1,-,-,CASSLGAPPEAFF,TGCGCCAGCAGCTTGGGGGCACCCCCTGAAGCTTTCTTT
TRBV20-1,TRBJ2-7,many,TRBD2,CSAPASGRLRNEQYF,TGCAGTGCTCCCGCGAGCGGGAGACTAAGGAACGAGCAGTACTTC
TRBV10-3,TRBJ2-5,few,-,CAISGGDEETQYF,TGTGCCATCAGTGGCGGGGACGAAGAGACCCAGTACTTC
TRBV20-1,TRBJ2-3,-,-,CSASQDTQYF,TGCAGTGCTAGTCAAGATACGCAGTATTTT
TRBV12-3/TRBV12-4,TRBJ2-2,few,-,CASSSQGGTGELFF,TGTGCCAGCAGTTCACAGGGGGGGACCGGGGAGCTGTTTTTT
TRBV6-2/TRBV6-3,TRBJ2-1,-,TRBD2,CASSYSPTSGVYNEQFF,TGTGCCAGCAGTTACTCGCCGACTAGCGGGGTCTACAATGAGCAGTTCTTC
TRBV27,TRBJ2-6,-,-,CASSPRAPSGANVLTF,TGTGCCAGCAGTCCCAGGGCGCCCTCTGGGGCCAACGTCCTGACTTTC
TRBV28,TRBJ1-2,-,TRBD1,CASSSPIADRWQGRYTF,TGTGCCAGCAGTTCCCCAATCGCGGACAGGTGGCAGGGGCGCTACACCTTC
TRBV7-7,TRBJ2-5,-,TRBD2,CASSLGSGDKETQYF,TGTGCCAGCAGCTTAGGTAGCGGGGACAAAGAGACCCAGTACTTC
TRBV6-2/TRBV6-3,TRBJ2-2,-,TRBD1,CASSYPLMGQGSNTGELFF,TGTGCCAGCAGTTACCCTCTAATGGGACAGGGATCGAACACCGGGGAGCTGTTTTTT
TRBV20-1,TRBJ2-5,many,TRBD2,CSARDVAGEETQYF,TGCAGTGCTAGAGATGTAGCGGGGGAAGAGACCCAGTACTTC
TRBV6-1,TRBJ2-5,-,-,CAGGKTGYQETQYF,TGTGCCGGGGGGAAGACAGGGTACCAAGAGACCCAGTACTTC
TRBV24-1,TRBJ2-4,many,-,CATSDSAGAPQLAKNIQYF,TGTGCCACCAGTGATTCGGCAGGGGCCCCCCAACTAGCCAAAAACATTCAGTACTTC
TRBV6-1,TRBJ2-1,many,TRBD1,CASSLRQGQYNEQFF,TGTGCCAGCAGTCTTCGACAGGGGCAGTACAATGAGCAGTTCTTC
TRBV20-1,TRBJ1-1,few,-,CSARDSDRALAANTEAFF,TGCAGTGCTAGAGATAGCGACCGGGCCCTCGCAGCGAACACTGAAGCTTTCTTT